This is a list of T cell receptor beta chains from one sample in a study of cytomegalovirus exposure and HLA in healthy donors. Only in-frame clones appear in the TCRdb table, and some are missing; sequencing was by immunoSEQ multiplex PCR. Among 90,000 to 150,000 clones listed, approximately 85% were seen once. The sample comprised PBMCs. Receptors originate from a man between 18 and 35 years old in good health and CMV-seronegative. CDR3s include the opening cysteine and the closing phenylalanine or tryptophan. D genes are given only for firm matches. Size is stated for part of the rows, as once, few or many counts, or as a class when the clone is expanded.

d_call: -; j_call: TRBJ2-1; v_call: TRBV10-3; clone_size: -; cdr3_aa: CAISESFRERNEQFF; cdr3_nt: TGTGCCATCAGTGAGTCGTTCCGGGAGCGCAATGAGCAGTTCTTC
d_call: TRBD1; j_call: TRBJ2-7; v_call: TRBV5-1; clone_size: -; cdr3_aa: CASSFTGAPYEQYF; cdr3_nt: TGCGCCAGCAGCTTCACAGGGGCCCCCTACGAGCAGTACTTC
d_call: -; j_call: TRBJ2-3; v_call: TRBV2; clone_size: -; cdr3_aa: CASTSARADTDTQYF; cdr3_nt: TGTGCCAGCACCTCCGCGAGGGCCGACACAGATACGCAGTATTTT
d_call: TRBD1; j_call: TRBJ1-3; v_call: TRBV2; clone_size: -; cdr3_aa: CASSGEGGRRNTIYF; cdr3_nt: TGTGCCAGCAGCGGGGAAGGGGGCAGGAGAAACACCATATATTTT
d_call: TRBD2; j_call: TRBJ2-7; v_call: TRBV9; clone_size: -; cdr3_aa: CASSAGLAGGHEQYF; cdr3_nt: TGTGCCAGCAGCGCCGGACTAGCGGGAGGACACGAGCAGTACTTC
d_call: TRBD2; j_call: TRBJ2-7; v_call: TRBV11-2; clone_size: -; cdr3_aa: CASSLQRGSYEQYF; cdr3_nt: TGTGCCAGCAGCTTACAGCGGGGCTCCTACGAGCAGTACTTC
d_call: TRBD2; j_call: TRBJ2-6; v_call: TRBV5-1; clone_size: -; cdr3_aa: CASSLSGGSGANVLTF; cdr3_nt: TGCGCCAGCAGCTTGTCGGGAGGCTCTGGGGCCAACGTCCTGACTTTC
d_call: TRBD1; j_call: TRBJ2-7; v_call: TRBV5-1; clone_size: -; cdr3_aa: CASSAQGGSYEQYF; cdr3_nt: TGCGCCAGCAGCGCACAGGGGGGTTCCTACGAGCAGTACTTC
d_call: TRBD2; j_call: TRBJ2-2; v_call: TRBV6-6; clone_size: -; cdr3_aa: CASRLAANTGELFF; cdr3_nt: TGTGCCAGCAGACTAGCGGCGAACACCGGGGAGCTGTTTTTT
d_call: TRBD1; j_call: TRBJ2-3; v_call: TRBV7-9; clone_size: -; cdr3_aa: CASSSWGDRADTQYF; cdr3_nt: TGTGCCAGCAGCTCGTGGGGGGACAGGGCAGATACGCAGTATTTT
d_call: TRBD1; j_call: TRBJ1-1; v_call: TRBV6-6; clone_size: -; cdr3_aa: CASSPVTGGITEAFF; cdr3_nt: TGTGCCAGCAGCCCTGTTACAGGGGGCATCACTGAAGCTTTCTTT
d_call: -; j_call: TRBJ1-2; v_call: TRBV5-1; clone_size: -; cdr3_aa: CASSPTDYYGYTF; cdr3_nt: TGCGCCAGCAGCCCGACGGACTACTATGGCTACACCTTC
d_call: -; j_call: TRBJ2-7; v_call: TRBV12-5; clone_size: once; cdr3_aa: CASGFSGREQYF; cdr3_nt: TGTGCTAGTGGTTTCAGCGGGCGGGAGCAGTACTTC
d_call: -; j_call: TRBJ2-7; v_call: TRBV30; clone_size: once; cdr3_aa: CAWSVPSSEQYF; cdr3_nt: TGTGCCTGGAGTGTTCCCTCCAGCGAGCAGTACTTC
d_call: TRBD2; j_call: TRBJ2-7; v_call: TRBV27; clone_size: once; cdr3_aa: CASRSLAGVALYEQYF; cdr3_nt: TGTGCCAGCAGGTCACTAGCGGGAGTGGCCCTCTACGAGCAGTACTTC
d_call: -; j_call: TRBJ2-6; v_call: TRBV2; clone_size: -; cdr3_aa: CASGKEEGYSGANVLTF; cdr3_nt: TGTGCCAGCGGAAAGGAGGAAGGATACTCTGGGGCCAACGTCCTGACTTTC
d_call: -; j_call: TRBJ2-5; v_call: TRBV5-6; clone_size: once; cdr3_aa: CASSFWALEETQYF; cdr3_nt: TGTGCCAGCAGCTTCTGGGCTCTCGAGGAGACCCAGTACTTC
d_call: -; j_call: TRBJ2-3; v_call: TRBV6-4; clone_size: -; cdr3_aa: CASSDFPGFTDTQYF; cdr3_nt: TGTGCCAGCAGTGACTTTCCGGGTTTCACAGATACGCAGTATTTT
d_call: -; j_call: TRBJ1-1; v_call: TRBV4-1; clone_size: once; cdr3_aa: CASSQPRGNTEAFF; cdr3_nt: TGCGCCAGCAGCCAACCCAGGGGGAACACTGAAGCTTTCTTT
d_call: -; j_call: TRBJ1-2; v_call: TRBV6-5; clone_size: once; cdr3_aa: CASRGGDVVGGYTF; cdr3_nt: TGTGCCAGCCGGGGAGGCGACGTCGTGGGGGGCTACACCTTC
d_call: -; j_call: TRBJ1-5; v_call: TRBV19; clone_size: -; cdr3_aa: CASTWRGGPNQPQHF; cdr3_nt: TGTGCCAGTACCTGGCGGGGGGGCCCGAATCAGCCCCAGCATTTT
d_call: -; j_call: TRBJ2-2; v_call: TRBV5-1; clone_size: -; cdr3_aa: CASSFDEQGAGELFF; cdr3_nt: TGCGCCAGCAGCTTCGACGAACAGGGCGCCGGGGAGCTGTTTTTT
d_call: -; j_call: TRBJ1-4; v_call: TRBV27; clone_size: -; cdr3_aa: CASSLGQGHEKLFF; cdr3_nt: TGTGCCAGCAGTTTAGGGCAGGGGCACGAAAAACTGTTTTTT
d_call: -; j_call: TRBJ1-3; v_call: TRBV18; clone_size: -; cdr3_aa: CASSPQGAGNTIYF; cdr3_nt: TGTGCCAGCTCACCACAGGGAGCTGGAAACACCATATATTTT
d_call: TRBD1; j_call: TRBJ1-1; v_call: TRBV19; clone_size: -; cdr3_aa: CASSPDRGTEAFF; cdr3_nt: TGTGCCAGTAGTCCAGACAGGGGCACTGAAGCTTTCTTT
d_call: TRBD2; j_call: TRBJ2-3; v_call: TRBV14; clone_size: -; cdr3_aa: CASSQGTGSGRTDTQYF; cdr3_nt: TGTGCCAGCAGCCAAGGAACGGGTAGCGGGAGAACAGATACGCAGTATTTT
d_call: TRBD1; j_call: TRBJ1-4; v_call: TRBV25-1; clone_size: few; cdr3_aa: CASQRTGTEKLFF; cdr3_nt: TGTGCCAGCCAACGGACAGGGACCGAAAAACTGTTTTTT
d_call: TRBD2; j_call: TRBJ2-3; v_call: TRBV2; clone_size: -; cdr3_aa: CASSGTSAGWWDPAAQYF; cdr3_nt: TGTGCCAGCAGTGGGACTAGCGCGGGGTGGTGGGACCCTGCTGCGCAGTATTTT
d_call: -; j_call: TRBJ2-7; v_call: TRBV27; clone_size: -; cdr3_aa: CASTPSPGQNYEQYF; cdr3_nt: TGTGCCAGCACCCCCTCCCCGGGTCAGAACTACGAGCAGTACTTC
d_call: -; j_call: TRBJ2-2; v_call: TRBV9; clone_size: -; cdr3_aa: CASSAGLGGGYTGELFF; cdr3_nt: TGTGCCAGCAGCGCGGGGCTTGGTGGAGGGTACACCGGGGAGCTGTTTTTT